This T cell receptor beta chain is drawn from a study of Ad26.COV2.S vaccination and SARS-CoV-2 variants. Study-wide points: Non-spike TCR breadth showed similarity between vaccine and placebo recipients. Analyses of TCR breadth and depth may have underestimated total T cell responses. After vaccination, reports described spike-specific CD8+ and CD4+ T cell responses as showing substantial breadth.

There are 13 residues in the CDR3. J gave up 2 bases and V 4 bases, and 2 bases lay outside the gene matches. Germline lookup yields CDR1 ENHRY and CDR2 SYGVKD. The treatment was: around 19 received Ad26.COV2.S at low or high dose, single or two shots; 5 received placebo; per-sample allocation not given. Collection of the samples took place on day 63 after the first injection of vaccine or placebo. This clone was recorded once. Its target is not known. Profiled with immunoSEQ multiplex PCR; TCRdb holds only in-frame clones, not every one. The sample lists about 480,000 clones; approximately 90% were seen once.

The receptor was isolated from a person between 18 and 65 years old who received the Ad26.COV2.S COVID-19 vaccine or a placebo. The source material was peripheral blood, sampled in a trial of Ad26.COV2.S vaccine versus placebo. The rearrangement uses TRBV10-3 and TRBJ2-7, with 7 bases matching TRBD2. CDR3 bases: TGTGCCATCAGTGGGAGCGGGGCCTACGAGCAGTACTTC. Translation gives CAISGSGAYEQYF.